The sequence of this TCR beta chain was determined in a study of CD8 T cells in ankylosing spondylitis. Broader study findings: Blood of patients with ankylosing spondylitis appeared to be characterized by a TCR beta motif of fewer than 10 highly homologous variants.

A single record per CDR3 protein comes from TCRdb applying MiXCR to the 5' RACE reads. The sample contains about 700,000 distinct CDR3 sequences, about 20% of which appear only once. Germline CDR1 and CDR2: MNHEY and SMNVEV (reference sequence). The CDR3 sequence is 12 residues long. Trimming stripped 2 bases from V and 9 bases from J, with 8 bases between. With respect to this clonotype: Its matching antigen is unknown.

The chain links TRBV27 to TRBJ1-5; D remains unclear. The receptor was isolated from a male donor with ankylosing spondylitis. Sequencing used blood, either unsorted or a sorted T cell fraction (not recorded which). The DNA for the CDR3 is TGTGCCAGCAGTTTAGGGTTAGGGCCCCAGCATTTT. As protein: CASSLGLGPQHF.